A selection of T cell receptor beta chains follows, all from one sample in a study of long-term antiretroviral therapy in people with HIV. Sequencing used immunoSEQ multiplex PCR; TCRdb keeps in-frame clones, though not all of them. This table holds 6,000 to 8,500 clones, 81% found once. Specimen: unsorted PBMCs, collected 2.5 to 2.6 years before starting antiretroviral therapy. The source of these receptors is a man aged 35-49 years with HIV. CDR3s include the opening cysteine and the closing phenylalanine or tryptophan. A D gene is named only where the DNA matches it firmly. Clone size is not always given. Where it is, it says once, few, many or a class for expanded clones.

.	.	TRBV6-5	TRBJ2-7	CASRRTEIYEQYF	TGTGCCAGCAGGCGTACAGAGATCTACGAGCAGTACTTC
TRBD1	once	TRBV5-1	TRBJ2-2	CASSLTGTGPANTGELFF	TGCGCCAGCAGCTTGACTGGGACAGGACCCGCGAACACCGGGGAGCTGTTTTTT
.	few	TRBV18	TRBJ1-2	CASSPDHSYGYTF	TGTGCCAGCTCACCTGATCACTCGTATGGCTACACCTTC
.	.	TRBV7-2	TRBJ2-1	CASSLLGDRLNEQFF	TGTGCCAGCAGCTTACTAGGAGACAGGCTCAATGAGCAGTTCTTC
TRBD1	.	TRBV7-6	TRBJ1-1	CASSSRQGGEAFF	TGTGCCAGCAGCTCTCGACAGGGGGGTGAAGCTTTCTTT
.	.	TRBV6-6	TRBJ2-1	CAASGTTYNEQFF	TGTGCCGCGTCCGGGACAACCTACAATGAGCAGTTCTTC
TRBD1	.	TRBV18	TRBJ2-2	CASSPDRGEVGELFF	TGTGCCAGCTCACCGGACAGGGGGGAAGTCGGGGAGCTGTTTTTT
TRBD2	.	TRBV5-4	TRBJ2-3	CASSLVTSGVNADTQYF	TGTGCCAGCAGCTTGGTGACTAGCGGGGTAAATGCAGATACGCAGTATTTT
TRBD1	.	TRBV9	TRBJ2-3	CASSEWTGDTQYF	TGTGCCAGCAGCGAGTGGACAGGAGATACGCAGTATTTT
TRBD2	.	TRBV11-2	TRBJ2-3	CASSPWRGGPDTQYF	TGTGCCAGCAGCCCCTGGCGGGGGGGCCCAGATACGCAGTATTTT
TRBD1	.	TRBV5-3	TRBJ2-2	CARSAVYRGRVAGELFF	TGTGCCAGAAGCGCCGTCTACAGGGGGCGGGTTGCCGGGGAGCTGTTTTTT
TRBD2	.	TRBV7-2	TRBJ2-7	CASSNLAGGKAVTYEQYF	TGTGCCAGCAGCAATCTAGCGGGGGGAAAGGCGGTTACCTACGAGCAGTACTTC
.	.	TRBV13	TRBJ1-1	CASSLGQGGAEAFF	TGTGCCAGCAGCTTAGGGCAGGGTGGCGCTGAAGCTTTCTTT
TRBD1	.	TRBV19	TRBJ1-5	CASSPWTGGERQPQHF	TGTGCCAGTAGTCCCTGGACAGGGGGCGAGAGACAGCCCCAGCATTTT
TRBD1	.	TRBV19	TRBJ1-6	CASWDRNTYNSPLHF	TGTGCCAGTTGGGACAGAAATACCTATAATTCACCCCTCCACTTT
TRBD1	.	TRBV27	TRBJ2-7	CASSFRDRGYEQYF	TGTGCCAGCAGTTTCCGGGACAGGGGCTACGAGCAGTACTTC
TRBD1	.	TRBV27	TRBJ1-1	CASSIYRGRTEAFF	TGTGCCAGCAGTATCTACAGGGGACGGACTGAAGCTTTCTTT
.	.	TRBV11-2	TRBJ2-2	CASSFGLGGNTGELFF	TGTGCCAGCAGCTTTGGTTTGGGGGGGAACACCGGGGAGCTGTTTTTT
TRBD1	.	TRBV4-1	TRBJ1-1	CASSPGTGGPTEAFF	TGCGCCAGCAGCCCAGGGACAGGGGGGCCCACTGAAGCTTTCTTT
.	.	TRBV7-2	TRBJ1-2	CASSSWTGGGYTF	TGTGCCAGCAGCTCCTGGACGGGTGGTGGCTACACCTTC
TRBD1	.	TRBV25-1	TRBJ1-4	CASSKGQINEKLFF	TGTGCCAGCAGTAAGGGACAGATTAATGAAAAACTGTTTTTT
TRBD1	once	TRBV27	TRBJ1-2	CASSPFSGGNYGYTF	TGTGCCAGCAGCCCCTTTTCAGGGGGGAACTATGGCTACACCTTC
TRBD2	.	TRBV18	TRBJ2-2	CASSRTSGGTGELFF	TGTGCCAGCTCAAGGACTAGCGGGGGCACCGGGGAGCTGTTTTTT
.	.	TRBV29-1	TRBJ1-1	CSVVYETEAFF	TGCAGCGTTGTCTATGAGACTGAAGCTTTCTTT
TRBD1	once	TRBV6-5	TRBJ1-2	CASSSDRIYGYTF	TGTGCCAGCAGTTCGGACAGGATTTATGGCTACACCTTC
TRBD1	.	TRBV27	TRBJ2-7	CARDRTSYYEQYF	TGTGCCAGGGACAGGACTTCGTACTACGAGCAGTACTTC
.	.	TRBV5-1	TRBJ2-3	CASSLGAGDEDTQYF	TGCGCCAGCAGCTTGGGGGCAGGGGATGAAGATACGCAGTATTTT
.	.	TRBV11-2	TRBJ2-7	CASSLDSPLEQYF	TGTGCCAGCAGCTTAGACTCCCCTCTCGAGCAGTACTTC
.	few	TRBV10-1	TRBJ2-1	CASSVGQPGSSYNEQFF	TGCGCCAGCAGTGTCGGACAGCCCGGTAGCTCCTACAATGAGCAGTTCTTC
.	.	TRBV6-1	TRBJ2-7	CASRERIATYEQYF	TGTGCCAGCAGGGAGCGGATAGCGACCTACGAGCAGTACTTC
.	.	TRBV6-5	TRBJ1-3	CASSYSESGNTIYF	TGTGCCAGCAGTTACTCGGAATCTGGAAACACCATATATTTT
.	once	TRBV30	TRBJ1-6	CAWSVQVSSSYNSPLHF	TGTGCCTGGAGTGTACAGGTATCGAGCTCCTATAATTCACCCCTCCACTTT
.	.	TRBV28	TRBJ1-5	CASSFLAQGPNQPQHF	TGTGCCAGCAGTTTCCTCGCGCAGGGCCCCAATCAGCCCCAGCATTTT
.	few	TRBV7-8	TRBJ1-5	CASSLDAQGRQPQHF	TGTGCCAGCAGCTTAGATGCACAGGGTCGTCAGCCCCAGCATTTT
.	.	TRBV5-6	TRBJ1-6	CASSLVQGLRPLHF	TGTGCCAGCAGCTTGGTACAGGGCCTCCGACCCCTCCACTTT
.	.	TRBV10-3	TRBJ1-2	CAIAGPKDGYTF	TGTGCCATCGCGGGACCCAAGGATGGCTACACCTTC
TRBD1	.	TRBV7-3	TRBJ2-2	CASSLLGTGNTGELFF	TGTGCCAGCAGCTTATTGGGGACAGGGAACACCGGGGAGCTGTTTTTT
TRBD1	.	TRBV30	TRBJ2-7	CAWRPGTGNYEQYF	TGTGCCTGGAGGCCCGGGACAGGAAACTACGAGCAGTACTTC
.	.	TRBV10-3	TRBJ1-5	CAISESVDQPQHF	TGTGCCATCAGTGAGTCGGTGGACCAGCCCCAGCATTTT
.	.	TRBV4-3	TRBJ1-2	CASSQDIGGQSISYGYTF	TGCGCCAGCAGCCAGGACATTGGTGGACAGTCTATTTCCTATGGCTACACCTTC
TRBD1	.	TRBV30	TRBJ2-7	CAWSVPDRGGYEQYF	TGTGCCTGGAGTGTACCGGACAGGGGGGGCTACGAGCAGTACTTC
.	once	TRBV29-1	TRBJ1-1	CSVEVRGEAFF	TGCAGCGTTGAAGTAAGGGGTGAAGCTTTCTTT
TRBD1	few	TRBV30	TRBJ1-3	CAWSGDRWSNTIYF	TGTGCCTGGAGTGGGGACAGGTGGTCAAACACCATATATTTT
.	.	TRBV19	TRBJ2-7	CASSQTASYEQYF	TGTGCCAGTAGTCAGACGGCGTCCTACGAGCAGTACTTC
TRBD2	few	TRBV4-3	TRBJ2-1	CASSQDRAGDEQFF	TGCGCCAGCAGCCAAGATCGGGCGGGGGATGAGCAGTTCTTC
TRBD1	once	TRBV6-5	TRBJ1-2	CASTSDRANYGYTF	TGTGCCAGCACTTCAGACAGGGCAAACTATGGCTACACCTTC
.	.	TRBV7-9	TRBJ2-7	CASSLEWTDYEQYF	TGTGCCAGCAGCTTAGAATGGACAGACTACGAGCAGTACTTC
TRBD1	.	TRBV19	TRBJ2-2	CASRDRATGELFF	TGTGCCAGTAGGGACAGGGCGACCGGGGAGCTGTTTTTT
.	.	TRBV5-1	TRBJ2-7	CASSQAPGYSYEQYF	TGCGCCAGCAGCCAAGCCCCCGGGTACTCCTACGAGCAGTACTTC
TRBD2	.	TRBV13	TRBJ2-1	CASSSRLSGGHNEQFF	TGTGCCAGCAGCTCCAGACTAAGCGGGGGCCACAATGAGCAGTTCTTC
.	.	TRBV19	TRBJ1-1	CASISYTEAFF	TGTGCCAGTATTTCGTACACTGAAGCTTTCTTT
TRBD1	.	TRBV28	TRBJ1-4	CASSQPRGLSEKLFF	TGTGCCAGCAGCCAACCTAGGGGGCTTAGTGAAAAACTGTTTTTT
.	.	TRBV10-3	TRBJ1-1	CAITDGGGTEAFF	TGTGCCATCACCGACGGTGGGGGGACTGAAGCTTTCTTT
TRBD1	.	TRBV5-4	TRBJ1-1	CASSSPTGVNTEAFF	TGTGCCAGCAGCTCTCCGACAGGGGTGAACACTGAAGCTTTCTTT
.	.	TRBV19	TRBJ1-5	CASSIWAKNQPQHF	TGTGCCAGTAGTATTTGGGCGAAGAATCAGCCCCAGCATTTT